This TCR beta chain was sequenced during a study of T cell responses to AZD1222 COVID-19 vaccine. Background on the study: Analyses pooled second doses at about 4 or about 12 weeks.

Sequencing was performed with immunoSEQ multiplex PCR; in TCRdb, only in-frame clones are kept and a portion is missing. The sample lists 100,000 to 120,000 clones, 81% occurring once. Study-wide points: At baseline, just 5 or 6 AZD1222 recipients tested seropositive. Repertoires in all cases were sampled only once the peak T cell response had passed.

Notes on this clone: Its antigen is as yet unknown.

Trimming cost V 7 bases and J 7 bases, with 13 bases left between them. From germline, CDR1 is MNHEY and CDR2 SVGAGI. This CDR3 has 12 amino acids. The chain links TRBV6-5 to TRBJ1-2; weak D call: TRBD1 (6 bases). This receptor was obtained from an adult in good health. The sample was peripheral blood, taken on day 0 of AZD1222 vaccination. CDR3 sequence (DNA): TGTGCCAGCACGCCCGGGGGCGGTGGCTACACCTTC. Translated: CASTPGGGGYTF.